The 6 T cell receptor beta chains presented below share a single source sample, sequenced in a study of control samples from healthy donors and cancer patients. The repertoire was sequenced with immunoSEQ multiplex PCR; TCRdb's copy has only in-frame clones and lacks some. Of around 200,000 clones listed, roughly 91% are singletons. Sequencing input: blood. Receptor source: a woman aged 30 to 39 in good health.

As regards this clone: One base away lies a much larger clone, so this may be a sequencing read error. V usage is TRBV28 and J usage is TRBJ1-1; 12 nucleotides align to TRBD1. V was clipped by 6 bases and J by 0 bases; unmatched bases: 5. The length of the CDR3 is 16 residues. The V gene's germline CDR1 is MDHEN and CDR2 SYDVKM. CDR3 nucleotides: TGTGCCAGCAGCTTGGGGACAGGGGGCCTGAACACTGAAGCTTTCTTT. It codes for CASSLGTGGLNTEAFF.

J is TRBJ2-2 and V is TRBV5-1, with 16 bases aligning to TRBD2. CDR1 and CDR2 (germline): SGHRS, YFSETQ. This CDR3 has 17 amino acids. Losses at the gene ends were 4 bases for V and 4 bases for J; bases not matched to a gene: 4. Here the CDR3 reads CASSPGLAGGLTGELFF. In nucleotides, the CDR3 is TGCGCCAGCAGCCCGGGACTAGCGGGGGGGCTCACCGGGGAGCTGTTTTTT.

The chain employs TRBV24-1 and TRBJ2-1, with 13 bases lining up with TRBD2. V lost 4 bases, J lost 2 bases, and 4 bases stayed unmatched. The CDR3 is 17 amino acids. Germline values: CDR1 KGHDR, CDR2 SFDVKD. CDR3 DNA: TGTGCCACCAGTGACCCCGGGACTAGCGGGGCCTACAATGAGCAGTTCTTC. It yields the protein CATSDPGTSGAYNEQFF.

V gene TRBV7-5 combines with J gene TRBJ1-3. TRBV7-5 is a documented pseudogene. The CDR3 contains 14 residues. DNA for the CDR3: TGTGCCAGAAGCTTAGAAGGGTTCGGAAACACCATATATTTT. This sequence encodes CARSLEGFGNTIYF.

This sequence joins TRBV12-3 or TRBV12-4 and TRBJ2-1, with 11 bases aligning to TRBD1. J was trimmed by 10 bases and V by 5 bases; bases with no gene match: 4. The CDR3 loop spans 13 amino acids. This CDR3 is CASSRDRGEEQFF. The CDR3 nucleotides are TGTGCCAGCAGTAGGGACAGGGGGGAAGAGCAGTTCTTC.

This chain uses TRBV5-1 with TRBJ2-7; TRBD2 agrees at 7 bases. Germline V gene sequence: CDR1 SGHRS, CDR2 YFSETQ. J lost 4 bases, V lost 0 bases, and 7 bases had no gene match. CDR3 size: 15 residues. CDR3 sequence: CASSLAGSSGYEQYF. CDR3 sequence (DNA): TGCGCCAGCAGCTTGGCAGGTAGTAGCGGGTACGAGCAGTACTTC.